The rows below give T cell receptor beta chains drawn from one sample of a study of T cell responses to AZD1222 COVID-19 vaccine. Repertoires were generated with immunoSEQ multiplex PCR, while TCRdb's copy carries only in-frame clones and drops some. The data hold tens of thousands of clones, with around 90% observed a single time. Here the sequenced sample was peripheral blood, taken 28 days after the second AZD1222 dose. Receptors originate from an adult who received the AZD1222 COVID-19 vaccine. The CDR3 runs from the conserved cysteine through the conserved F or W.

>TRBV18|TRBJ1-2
CASSLQGAANYGYTF
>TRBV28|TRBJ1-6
CASSLFGTGSYNSPLHF
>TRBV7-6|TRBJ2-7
CASSPMSQATYEQYF
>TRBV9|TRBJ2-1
CASSTSVNSYNEQFF
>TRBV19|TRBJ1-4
CASRQGGLGEKLFF
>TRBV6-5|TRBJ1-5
CASSQTGSQPQHF
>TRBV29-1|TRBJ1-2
CSDRQASSYTF
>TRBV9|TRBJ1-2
CASSVTVNGQSNYGYTF
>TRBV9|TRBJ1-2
CASSALKGGTSYGYTF
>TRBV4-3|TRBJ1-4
CASSDPGQGGEKLFF
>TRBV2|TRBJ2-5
CASNNPGVGETQYF
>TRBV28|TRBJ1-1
CASSFSPVNTEAFF
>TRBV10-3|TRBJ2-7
CAISEGDSREQYF
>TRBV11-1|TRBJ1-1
CASSFWIGATEAFF
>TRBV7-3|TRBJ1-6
CASSLDGYSPLHF
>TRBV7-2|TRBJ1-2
CASSLLAGSYGYTF
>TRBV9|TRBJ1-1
CASSVTIGTADEAFF
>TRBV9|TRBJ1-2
CASSVSTGSYGYTF
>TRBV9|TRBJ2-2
CASRQDRDTGELFF
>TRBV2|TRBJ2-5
CASRLGHLQETQYF
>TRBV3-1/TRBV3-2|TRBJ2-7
CASSRSAGPNEQYF
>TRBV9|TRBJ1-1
CASSVGGPNTEAFF
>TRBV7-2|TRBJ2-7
CASSLVWVYEQYF
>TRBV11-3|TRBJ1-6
CASSTEVESRDPNNSPLHF
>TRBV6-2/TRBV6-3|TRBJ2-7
CASSPPSRGKYEQYF
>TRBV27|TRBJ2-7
CASSRGGQQYF
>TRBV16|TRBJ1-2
CASSQLRRGQDYGYTF
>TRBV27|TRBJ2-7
CASSPPGQLFHEQYF
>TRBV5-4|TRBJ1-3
CASSSDSSGNTIYF
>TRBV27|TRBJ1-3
CASKSGNTIYF
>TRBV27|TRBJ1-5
CASRTGFLQPQHF
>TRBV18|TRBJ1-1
CASSPASGGGTEAFF
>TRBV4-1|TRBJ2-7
CASSQDGSLFINEQYF
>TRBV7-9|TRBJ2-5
CASSFPTSGGRETQYF
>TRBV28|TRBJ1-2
CASSLVWTAPFYGYTF
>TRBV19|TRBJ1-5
CASSVFDLGISDQPQHF
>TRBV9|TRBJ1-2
CASRGTDINYGYTF